These T cell receptor beta chains were read from a single sample in a study of beta chain features in type 1 diabetes. This table comes from immunoSEQ multiplex PCR, and its TCRdb copy is limited to in-frame clones, with some not included. Here the sample spans some 400,000 clones, over 13% being singletons. Source material: naive CD4+ T cells from blood. The receptors stem from a woman aged 18-29 years in good health. The CDR3 runs from the conserved cysteine through the conserved F or W. Each record gives: D gene, J gene, clone size, V gene, CDR3 protein, CDR3 DNA. A D gene is named only where the DNA matches it firmly. The listing skips clone size in some rows; elsewhere it reads once, few, many or a size class.

d_call: TRBD1
j_call: TRBJ1-2
clone_size: -
v_call: TRBV15
cdr3_aa: CATSRGETGLAYGYTF
cdr3_nt: TGTGCCACCAGCAGAGGGGAGACAGGGCTCGCCTATGGCTACACCTTC

d_call: -
j_call: TRBJ1-5
clone_size: -
v_call: TRBV4-2
cdr3_aa: CASSQDLGGVGQPQHF
cdr3_nt: TGTGCCAGCAGCCAAGATCTAGGGGGAGTGGGTCAGCCCCAGCATTTT

d_call: -
j_call: TRBJ1-4
clone_size: few
v_call: TRBV19
cdr3_aa: CASSIRTGKLFF
cdr3_nt: TGTGCCAGTAGTATACGGACTGGAAAACTGTTTTTT

d_call: -
j_call: TRBJ1-1
clone_size: few
v_call: TRBV28
cdr3_aa: CATREGGRDTEAFF
cdr3_nt: TGTGCCACCCGGGAGGGAGGGAGGGACACTGAAGCTTTCTTT

d_call: TRBD2
j_call: TRBJ2-3
clone_size: few
v_call: TRBV2
cdr3_aa: CASIPDDVAGGPWYF
cdr3_nt: TGTGCCAGCATCCCAGATGATGTAGCGGGAGGGCCTTGGTATTTT

d_call: -
j_call: TRBJ1-1
clone_size: few
v_call: TRBV4-2
cdr3_aa: CASSQDRGAQGNTEAFF
cdr3_nt: TGTGCCAGCAGCCAAGATCGGGGGGCGCAGGGGAACACTGAAGCTTTCTTT

d_call: -
j_call: TRBJ2-7
clone_size: -
v_call: TRBV15
cdr3_aa: CATSRDFLEQYF
cdr3_nt: TGTGCCACCAGCAGAGATTTTCTCGAGCAGTACTTC

d_call: -
j_call: TRBJ2-1
clone_size: -
v_call: TRBV12-5
cdr3_aa: CASGLGESSTEQFF
cdr3_nt: TGTGCTAGTGGTTTGGGAGAATCTAGCACTGAGCAGTTCTTC

d_call: -
j_call: TRBJ2-1
clone_size: -
v_call: TRBV2
cdr3_aa: CASSAAAPSYNEQFF
cdr3_nt: TGTGCCAGCAGTGCTGCGGCTCCCTCCTACAATGAGCAGTTCTTC

d_call: -
j_call: TRBJ2-5
clone_size: -
v_call: TRBV7-7
cdr3_aa: CASSSDQETQYF
cdr3_nt: TGTGCCAGCAGCTCCGACCAAGAGACCCAGTACTTC

d_call: TRBD1
j_call: TRBJ2-7
clone_size: -
v_call: TRBV30
cdr3_aa: CAWSGTGQSYEQYF
cdr3_nt: TGTGCCTGGAGTGGGACGGGACAGAGCTACGAGCAGTACTTC

d_call: -
j_call: TRBJ1-2
clone_size: -
v_call: TRBV30
cdr3_aa: CAWRAAGPFGGYTF
cdr3_nt: TGTGCCTGGAGGGCGGCAGGGCCGTTCGGCGGCTACACCTTC

d_call: TRBD2
j_call: TRBJ2-1
clone_size: few
v_call: TRBV30
cdr3_aa: CAWRVGGGYNEQFF
cdr3_nt: TGTGCCTGGAGGGTTGGCGGGGGATACAATGAGCAGTTCTTC

d_call: -
j_call: TRBJ2-3
clone_size: -
v_call: TRBV9
cdr3_aa: CASSVGSPRGFGTDTQYF
cdr3_nt: TGTGCCAGCAGCGTAGGTTCCCCTCGGGGGTTCGGCACAGATACGCAGTATTTT

d_call: -
j_call: TRBJ1-5
clone_size: few
v_call: TRBV30
cdr3_aa: CAWSKPSSGSGNQPQHF
cdr3_nt: TGTGCCTGGAGTAAACCCTCCTCCGGGTCGGGCAATCAGCCCCAGCATTTT

d_call: TRBD2
j_call: TRBJ2-1
clone_size: -
v_call: TRBV5-4
cdr3_aa: CASSTGLAGGASYNEQFF
cdr3_nt: TGTGCCAGCAGCACGGGACTAGCGGGAGGGGCCTCCTACAATGAGCAGTTCTTC

d_call: -
j_call: TRBJ2-2
clone_size: few
v_call: TRBV7-2
cdr3_aa: CASSSGLSTGELFF
cdr3_nt: TGTGCCAGCAGCTCGGGGTTGAGCACCGGGGAGCTGTTTTTT

d_call: TRBD1
j_call: TRBJ2-5
clone_size: few
v_call: TRBV4-1
cdr3_aa: CASRGTVETQYF
cdr3_nt: TGCGCCAGCAGGGGGACAGTTGAGACCCAGTACTTC

d_call: TRBD1
j_call: TRBJ2-3
clone_size: -
v_call: TRBV5-4
cdr3_aa: CASSPATGESTQYF
cdr3_nt: TGTGCCAGCAGCCCGGCAACAGGGGAGAGTACGCAGTATTTT

d_call: TRBD1
j_call: TRBJ1-2
clone_size: few
v_call: TRBV28
cdr3_aa: CASSPLTRTGEGYTF
cdr3_nt: TGTGCCAGCAGTCCGCTCACCAGGACAGGGGAGGGCTACACCTTC

d_call: -
j_call: TRBJ1-5
clone_size: few
v_call: TRBV4-2
cdr3_aa: CASSQVRGGGQPQHF
cdr3_nt: TGTGCCAGCAGCCAAGTTCGGGGGGGCGGTCAGCCCCAGCATTTT

d_call: -
j_call: TRBJ1-5
clone_size: -
v_call: TRBV29-1
cdr3_aa: CSPSREGGGSNQPQHF
cdr3_nt: TGCAGCCCCTCACGGGAGGGGGGAGGGAGCAATCAGCCCCAGCATTTT

d_call: -
j_call: TRBJ2-1
clone_size: -
v_call: TRBV7-2
cdr3_aa: CASSLAKALPEQFF
cdr3_nt: TGTGCCAGCAGCTTAGCTAAAGCCCTGCCCGAGCAGTTCTTC

d_call: -
j_call: TRBJ2-7
clone_size: -
v_call: TRBV7-9
cdr3_aa: CASSLVGTHNEQYF
cdr3_nt: TGTGCCAGCAGCTTAGTGGGGACACACAACGAGCAGTACTTC

d_call: -
j_call: TRBJ2-1
clone_size: -
v_call: TRBV29-1
cdr3_aa: CSALYNEQFF
cdr3_nt: TGCAGCGCACTTTACAATGAGCAGTTCTTC

d_call: -
j_call: TRBJ2-1
clone_size: -
v_call: TRBV28
cdr3_aa: CASANTGMEFF
cdr3_nt: TGTGCCAGCGCTAACACAGGGATGGAGTTCTTC

d_call: TRBD1
j_call: TRBJ2-1
clone_size: -
v_call: TRBV5-1
cdr3_aa: CASSVGDRAKYNEQFF
cdr3_nt: TGCGCCAGCAGCGTAGGGGACAGGGCTAAGTACAATGAGCAGTTCTTC

d_call: -
j_call: TRBJ2-3
clone_size: few
v_call: TRBV30
cdr3_aa: CAWSVGVATQYF
cdr3_nt: TGTGCCTGGAGTGTCGGGGTAGCTACGCAGTATTTT

d_call: -
j_call: TRBJ1-1
clone_size: few
v_call: TRBV7-9
cdr3_aa: CASSLVRGAGTEAFF
cdr3_nt: TGTGCCAGCAGCTTGGTCCGGGGCGCGGGGACTGAAGCTTTCTTT

d_call: -
j_call: TRBJ1-1
clone_size: few
v_call: TRBV5-1
cdr3_aa: CASSLAPGVKLANTEAFF
cdr3_nt: TGCGCCAGCAGTTTGGCGCCAGGGGTCAAACTGGCGAACACTGAAGCTTTCTTT

d_call: -
j_call: TRBJ1-1
clone_size: few
v_call: TRBV5-5
cdr3_aa: CASSPGKNTEAFF
cdr3_nt: TGTGCCAGCAGTCCCGGGAAGAACACTGAAGCTTTCTTT

d_call: TRBD1
j_call: TRBJ2-7
clone_size: -
v_call: TRBV4-1
cdr3_aa: CASSQVAGQGSYEQYF
cdr3_nt: TGCGCCAGCAGCCAAGTGGCAGGACAGGGATCCTACGAGCAGTACTTC

d_call: TRBD2
j_call: TRBJ2-3
clone_size: few
v_call: TRBV10-3
cdr3_aa: CAISDSGLAGDTQYF
cdr3_nt: TGTGCCATCAGTGATTCGGGACTAGCGGGAGATACGCAGTATTTT

d_call: -
j_call: TRBJ2-7
clone_size: -
v_call: TRBV6-5
cdr3_aa: CASSLPGAAYEQYF
cdr3_nt: TGTGCCAGCAGTTTACCGGGAGCAGCCTACGAGCAGTACTTC

d_call: TRBD1
j_call: TRBJ2-7
clone_size: -
v_call: TRBV5-1
cdr3_aa: CASSPGTGSYEQYF
cdr3_nt: TGCGCCAGCAGCCCCGGGACAGGGAGCTACGAGCAGTACTTC

d_call: TRBD1
j_call: TRBJ1-1
clone_size: few
v_call: TRBV9
cdr3_aa: CASSLTGGTEAFF
cdr3_nt: TGTGCCAGCAGCTTGACAGGGGGCACTGAAGCTTTCTTT

d_call: -
j_call: TRBJ2-3
clone_size: few
v_call: TRBV7-2
cdr3_aa: CASSLGGSDTQYF
cdr3_nt: TGTGCCAGCAGCTTAGGCGGATCAGATACGCAGTATTTT

d_call: TRBD2
j_call: TRBJ2-5
clone_size: -
v_call: TRBV29-1
cdr3_aa: CSVRGLAMETQYF
cdr3_nt: TGCAGCGTTCGCGGACTAGCGATGGAGACCCAGTACTTC

d_call: TRBD1
j_call: TRBJ2-7
clone_size: -
v_call: TRBV28
cdr3_aa: CASSLGTGVWYEQYF
cdr3_nt: TGTGCCAGCAGTTTGGGGACAGGGGTCTGGTACGAGCAGTACTTC

d_call: -
j_call: TRBJ2-5
clone_size: -
v_call: TRBV12-5
cdr3_aa: CASGRGPQETQYF
cdr3_nt: TGTGCTAGTGGTAGGGGTCCCCAAGAGACCCAGTACTTC

d_call: -
j_call: TRBJ1-4
clone_size: -
v_call: TRBV9
cdr3_aa: CASSVASGATNEKLFF
cdr3_nt: TGTGCCAGCAGCGTAGCGTCGGGGGCAACTAATGAAAAACTGTTTTTT

d_call: -
j_call: TRBJ1-2
clone_size: -
v_call: TRBV9
cdr3_aa: CASSSSGGNYGYTF
cdr3_nt: TGTGCCAGCAGCTCATCGGGGGGTAACTATGGCTACACCTTC

d_call: TRBD1
j_call: TRBJ2-3
clone_size: few
v_call: TRBV2
cdr3_aa: CARGQVAGTDTQYF
cdr3_nt: TGTGCCAGAGGACAGGTCGCGGGCACAGATACGCAGTATTTT

d_call: TRBD2
j_call: TRBJ2-5
clone_size: few
v_call: TRBV29-1
cdr3_aa: CSVALTSGYQETQYF
cdr3_nt: TGCAGCGTAGCTTTGACTAGCGGGTACCAAGAGACCCAGTACTTC

d_call: TRBD1
j_call: TRBJ1-2
clone_size: -
v_call: TRBV14
cdr3_aa: CASSRDRGAYGYTF
cdr3_nt: TGTGCCAGCAGCCGGGACAGGGGAGCCTATGGCTACACCTTC

d_call: -
j_call: TRBJ2-1
clone_size: -
v_call: TRBV7-3
cdr3_aa: CASSFQHRTLNEQFF
cdr3_nt: TGTGCCAGCAGCTTCCAACATCGGACTCTCAATGAGCAGTTCTTC

d_call: TRBD1
j_call: TRBJ1-5
clone_size: -
v_call: TRBV30
cdr3_aa: CAWRTGGYNQPQHF
cdr3_nt: TGTGCCTGGAGGACAGGGGGTTACAATCAGCCCCAGCATTTT

d_call: -
j_call: TRBJ2-7
clone_size: few
v_call: TRBV19
cdr3_aa: CASGGVADEQYF
cdr3_nt: TGTGCCAGTGGAGGAGTTGCCGACGAGCAGTACTTC